The present T cell receptor (beta chain) was sequenced within a study of early T cells in non-severe SARS-CoV-2 infection. TCRdb re-called the 5' RACE reads through MiXCR, storing one row per CDR3 protein. The sample has around 60,000 distinct CDR3 sequences; roughly 13% are singletons. To note about this clonotype: Given a much more abundant clone one base away, this may be a read error.

Germline values: CDR1 MNHEY, CDR2 SMNVEV (reference sequence). Trimming removed 3 bases from V and 2 bases from J, with 11 bases in between. The CDR3 consists of 15 residues. The V call is TRBV27, the J call TRBJ1-5; D gene ambiguous. Sequenced material: whole blood. The sequence was obtained from an adult who was a healthcare worker with PCR-confirmed SARS-CoV-2 infection or an uninfected control (not recorded which). CDR3: CASSLLQLGNQPQHF. The CDR3 DNA reads TGTGCCAGCAGTTTGTTGCAGCTAGGCAATCAGCCCCAGCATTTT.